This T cell receptor beta chain emerged from a study of T cells in Graves' hyperthyroidism and ophthalmopathy. Findings of the study overall: A model of 13 V-J features distinguished ophthalmopathy from stable hyperthyroidism.

This clonotype was picked up many times. Antigen: not known. RNA transcripts served as the template for amplifying TCR beta CDR3 regions. First-round RT-PCR with HTBI primers amplified the TCR CDR3 region. TCRdb used MiXCR to reprocess the multiplex PCR reads, holding one entry per CDR3 protein. The profile covers about 200,000 distinct CDR3 sequences, with 17% appearing a single time and around 48% taken by the ten largest. V lost 5 bases and J lost 6, with 17 bases in between. Germline values: CDR1 SNHLY, CDR2 FYNNEI. The CDR3 sequence is 14 residues long. The chain is built from TRBV2 and TRBJ2-7; the D gene is possibly TRBD1 (5 bases). The sequenced sample consisted of blood. The clonotype originates from a woman aged 45-59 years with Graves' hyperthyroidism. The CDR3 reads CASSQEAQGGEQYF. The CDR3, as DNA: TGTGCCAGCAGTCAAGAAGCCCAGGGTGGCGAGCAGTACTTC.